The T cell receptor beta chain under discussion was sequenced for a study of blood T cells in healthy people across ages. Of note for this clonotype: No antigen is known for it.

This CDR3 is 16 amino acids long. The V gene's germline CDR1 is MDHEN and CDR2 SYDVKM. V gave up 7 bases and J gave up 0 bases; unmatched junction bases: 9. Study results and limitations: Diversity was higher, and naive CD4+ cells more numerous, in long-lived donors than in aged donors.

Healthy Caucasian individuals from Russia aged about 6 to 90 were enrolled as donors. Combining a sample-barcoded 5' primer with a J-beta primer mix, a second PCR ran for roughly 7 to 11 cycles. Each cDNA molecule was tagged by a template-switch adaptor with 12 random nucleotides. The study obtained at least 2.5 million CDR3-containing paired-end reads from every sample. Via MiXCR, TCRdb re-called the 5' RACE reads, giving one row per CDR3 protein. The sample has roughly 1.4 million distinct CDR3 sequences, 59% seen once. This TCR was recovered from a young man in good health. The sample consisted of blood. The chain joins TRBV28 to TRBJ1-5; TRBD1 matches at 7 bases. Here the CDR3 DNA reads TGTGCCAGCATCAGAGGAACAGGGGTTAGCAATCAGCCCCAGCATTTT. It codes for CASIRGTGVSNQPQHF.